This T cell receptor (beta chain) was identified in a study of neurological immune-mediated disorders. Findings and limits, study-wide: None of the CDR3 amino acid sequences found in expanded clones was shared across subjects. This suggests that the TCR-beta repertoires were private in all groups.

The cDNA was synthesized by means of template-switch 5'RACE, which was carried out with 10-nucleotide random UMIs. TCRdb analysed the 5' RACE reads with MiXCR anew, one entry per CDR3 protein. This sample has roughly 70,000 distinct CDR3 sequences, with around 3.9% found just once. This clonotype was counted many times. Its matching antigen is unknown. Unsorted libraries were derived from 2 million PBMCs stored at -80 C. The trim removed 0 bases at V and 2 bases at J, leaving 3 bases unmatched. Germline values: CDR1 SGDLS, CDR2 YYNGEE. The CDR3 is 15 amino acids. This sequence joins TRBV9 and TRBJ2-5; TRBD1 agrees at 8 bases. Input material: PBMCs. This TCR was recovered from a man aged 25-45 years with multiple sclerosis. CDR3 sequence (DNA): TGTGCCAGCAGCGTAGCAACAGGGGGGCAAGAGACCCAGTACTTC. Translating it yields CASSVATGGQETQYF.